These 14 T cell receptor beta chains came from one sample sequenced in a study of T cell repertoires in cytomegalovirus infection. TCRdb recomputed calls from the reads with MiXCR, one row per CDR3 protein. The table includes about 900,000 distinct CDR3 sequences, 25% to 40% detected once. Antigen specificity for these receptors is unknown. Material: cultured CD8+ T cells from PBMCs, obtained from culture after CMV antigen stimulation. All receptors derive from a human donor in good health (CMV status not recorded). Some clones in this sample may be carry-over from other donors' samples.

The chain recombines TRBV7-6 with TRBJ2-3; 8 positions agree with TRBD1. Germline lookup yields CDR1 SGHVS and CDR2 FNYEAQ. V lost 2 bases and J lost 4; bases outside the gene matches: 5. This CDR3 spans 15 amino acids. The DNA for the CDR3 is TGTGCCAGCAGCTTACAGGGGGCAAGTGCAGATACGCAGTATTTT. This translates into CASSLQGASADTQYF.

This chain links TRBV29-1 with TRBJ2-1, with D possibly being TRBD1 (6 bases). Trimming took 8 bases from V and 0 from J, leaving 14 bases between them. The CDR3 loop spans 14 amino acids. The germline V gene encodes CDR1 SQVTM and CDR2 ANQGSEA. The DNA for the CDR3 is TGCAGCCATTGGGCAGGGGTCTCCTACAATGAGCAGTTCTTC. It specifies CSHWAGVSYNEQFF.

The chain employs TRBV7-6 and TRBJ2-3; 7 bases line up with TRBD2. CDR1 is SGHVS, CDR2 FNYEAQ, per germline. J lost 2 bases, V lost 4 bases, and 6 bases had no gene match. This CDR3 has 15 amino acids. The CDR3, as DNA: TGTGCCAGCAGCTACCTCAGGGACTACACAGATACGCAGTATTTT. This sequence encodes CASSYLRDYTDTQYF.

V is TRBV27 and J is TRBJ2-1; D is perhaps TRBD2 (7 bases). V was clipped by 10 bases and J by 4 bases, with 20 bases between them. The CDR3 has 15 amino acids. Germline CDR1 reads MNHEY; CDR2 reads SMNVEV (reference sequence). The CDR3: CATTKGGSTYNEQFF. The CDR3 region has the DNA TGTGCCACTACCAAGGGGGGGTCAACTTACAATGAGCAGTTCTTC.

The chain joins TRBV29-1 to TRBJ2-1; the D gene is possibly TRBD1 (6 bases). In germline, CDR1 is SQVTM, CDR2 ANQGSEA. This CDR3 region has 10 residues. CDR3 in DNA: TGCAGTGACAGGACCAATGAGCAGTTCTTC. As protein: CSDRTNEQFF.

The rearrangement joins TRBV27 to TRBJ2-3, with D tentatively TRBD1 (5 bases). Germline V CDR1 and CDR2: MNHEY, SMNVEV (reference sequence). This CDR3 is built from 17 residues. Trimming shortened V by 3 bases and J by 0 bases, and 16 bases separated the two germline ends. For the CDR3, the DNA is TGTGCCAGCAGTTTCAGACAGAGTTTAACTAGCACAGATACGCAGTATTTT. Translated: CASSFRQSLTSTDTQYF.

This clonotype was seen ten or more times. The V call is TRBV12-3 or TRBV12-4, the J call TRBJ2-5; the D gene is possibly TRBD2 (5 bases). The CDR3 is made up of 16 amino acids. V dropped 6 bases and J dropped 5 bases, with 22 bases sitting between them. As DNA, the CDR3 is TGTGCCAGCAGCCCCCCCGAGGGCAGGTCAAAGGAGACCCAGTACTTC. Protein sequence: CASSPPEGRSKETQYF.

This clonotype appeared a few times. The gene calls are TRBV10-3 and TRBJ2-7, with TRBD1 matching over 9 bases. Germline V gene lookup returns CDR1 ENHRY and CDR2 SYGVKD. This CDR3 region has 14 residues. The V segment lost 10 bases and the J segment 3 bases; nucleotides outside the gene matches: 10. The CDR3 bases are TGTGCCACGAATACGGGACAGGGTTTCTACGAGCAGTACTTC. This codes for CATNTGQGFYEQYF.

The chain employs TRBV6-2 or TRBV6-3 and TRBJ2-3; no clear D. With 2 bases removed from V and 1 base from J, the gap between germline ends came to 7 bases. Germline-derived CDR1 and CDR2 are MNHEY and SVGEGT. The CDR3 loop spans 14 amino acids. The CDR3 here is CASSYASGTDTQYF. The CDR3 coding sequence is TGTGCCAGCAGTTACGCCTCCGGCACAGATACGCAGTATTTT.

This clonotype came up a few times. The DNA of the CDR3 is TGTGCCAGCAGGGGGGACAGTTCCTACAATGAGCAGTTCTTC. Encoded protein: CASRGDSSYNEQFF. The chain employs TRBV6-1 and TRBJ2-1, with TRBD1 matching 7 bases. This CDR3 region has 14 residues. Looked up from germline, CDR1 is MNHNS and CDR2 is SASEGT. The J segment lost 1 base and the V segment lost 6 bases, leaving 3 bases of the junction unmatched.

This sequence joins TRBV4-1 and TRBJ2-1; TRBD2 matches at 14 bases. This CDR3 region has 18 residues. CDR1 MGHRA and CDR2 YSYEKL come from the germline V gene. After removal of 7 bases from V and 0 bases from J, the junction contained 8 bases not matched to a gene. The CDR3 protein is CASTRTSGGPSSYNEQFF. Here the CDR3 DNA reads TGCGCCAGCACCCGGACTAGCGGGGGGCCGAGCTCCTACAATGAGCAGTTCTTC.

The table lists this clonotype with many counts. The V and J genes are TRBV7-9 and TRBJ2-5, with 11 nucleotides matching TRBD2. The germline V gene encodes CDR1 SEHNR and CDR2 FQNEAQ (reference sequence). This CDR3 is built from 16 residues. V lost 5 bases, J lost 4 bases, and 9 bases stayed unmatched. DNA for the CDR3: TGTGCCAGCAGCCCGAGACTAGCGGGGTACCGAGAGACCCAGTACTTC. It is translated as CASSPRLAGYRETQYF.

In this sample, this clonotype turned up many times. The genes are TRBV7-9 and TRBJ1-3; the D is unclear. CDR1 SEHNR and CDR2 FQNEAQ come from the germline V gene (reference sequence). The CDR3 consists of 14 residues. Trimming took 5 bases from V and 0 from J, leaving 8 bases between them. Here the CDR3 reads CASSPTGSGNTIYF. The CDR3 DNA is TGTGCCAGCAGCCCCACGGGCTCTGGAAACACCATATATTTT.

This sequence joins TRBV6-2 or TRBV6-3 and TRBJ1-1; 7 bases agree with TRBD1. This CDR3 spans 14 amino acids. The germline gives CDR1 MNHEY, CDR2 SVGEGT. The junction had 7 bases not matched to a gene; V was cut back by 6 bases and J by 3 bases. CDR3 region: CASSFADRDTEAFF. The CDR3 DNA reads TGTGCCAGCAGCTTCGCCGACAGGGACACTGAAGCTTTCTTT.